The clone carrying this TCR beta chain was seen just once. Its antigen is as yet unknown. This entry comes from a study of radiotherapy plus CTLA-4 blockade in lung cancer. Whole-study results and caveats: Per reports, early blood T cell clone dynamics, plus interferon-beta, forecast response most strongly.

Only in-frame clones appear in the TCRdb table, and some are missing; sequencing was by immunoSEQ multiplex PCR. Of 35,000 to 40,000 clones detected, over 55% appear once; the ten largest clones hold about a tenth. The sequencing used peripheral blood, collected from a patient treated with radiotherapy plus ipilimumab. This TCR was sampled from a human donor with non-small cell lung cancer who had stable disease on radiotherapy plus ipilimumab.

CDR3 amino acids: CASSRGTGGAGEQYF. The CDR3 DNA reads as TGCGCCAGCAGCAGAGGGACAGGGGGCGCGGGGGAGCAGTACTTC. The chain combines TRBV5-1 with TRBJ2-7, with 12 bases aligning to TRBD1. The V and J ends lost 4 bases and 7 bases, in that order; junction bases with no gene match: 9. The CDR3 is made up of 15 amino acids. CDR1 SGHRS and CDR2 YFSETQ come from the germline V gene.